Reported below is one T cell receptor (beta chain). Looked up from germline, CDR1 is SGHTA and CDR2 is FQGTGA. V was pared by 3 bases and J by 8 bases, with 3 bases of the junction left unmatched. The CDR3 has 13 amino acids. The naive gate required viable CD3+CD4+ or CD3+CD8+ cells with CCR7+CD45RA+CD45RO-CD95-CD27+CD28+ phenotype. This sample stems from a study of T cells after posttransplantation cyclophosphamide. Generated by immunoSEQ multiplex PCR, the TCRdb table keeps only in-frame clones and is missing some. The table lists some 9,700 clones, 95% to 98% of them singletons. The sample taken for sequencing was naive CD4+ T cells sorted from PBMCs. This sequence joins TRBV7-3 and TRBJ2-1, with TRBD2 matching 8 bases. The source of this sequence is a woman aged 55-69 years in good health, CMV-negative, and a related stem cell transplant donor. CDR3 sequence reads: CASSLGLVHEQFF. DNA of the CDR3: TGTGCCAGCAGCTTGGGACTAGTTCATGAGCAGTTCTTC.